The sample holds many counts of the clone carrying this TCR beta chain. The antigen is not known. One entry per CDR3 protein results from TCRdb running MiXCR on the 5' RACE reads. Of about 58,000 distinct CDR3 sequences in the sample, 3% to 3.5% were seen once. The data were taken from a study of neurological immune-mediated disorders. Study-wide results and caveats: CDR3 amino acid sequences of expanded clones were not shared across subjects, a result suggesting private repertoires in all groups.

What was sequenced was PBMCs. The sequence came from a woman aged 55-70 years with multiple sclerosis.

DNA for the CDR3: TGCGCCAGCAGCTTGGGGTACGGGAGGGCCCTTGGGGGTAATGAGCAGTTCTTC. Translating gives CASSLGYGRALGGNEQFF. The genes are TRBV5-1 and TRBJ2-1; 8 bases are shared with TRBD2. CDR3 size: 18 residues. In germline, CDR1 is SGHRS, CDR2 YFSETQ. The junction had 15 bases not matched to a gene; V was cut back by 0 bases and J by 7 bases.